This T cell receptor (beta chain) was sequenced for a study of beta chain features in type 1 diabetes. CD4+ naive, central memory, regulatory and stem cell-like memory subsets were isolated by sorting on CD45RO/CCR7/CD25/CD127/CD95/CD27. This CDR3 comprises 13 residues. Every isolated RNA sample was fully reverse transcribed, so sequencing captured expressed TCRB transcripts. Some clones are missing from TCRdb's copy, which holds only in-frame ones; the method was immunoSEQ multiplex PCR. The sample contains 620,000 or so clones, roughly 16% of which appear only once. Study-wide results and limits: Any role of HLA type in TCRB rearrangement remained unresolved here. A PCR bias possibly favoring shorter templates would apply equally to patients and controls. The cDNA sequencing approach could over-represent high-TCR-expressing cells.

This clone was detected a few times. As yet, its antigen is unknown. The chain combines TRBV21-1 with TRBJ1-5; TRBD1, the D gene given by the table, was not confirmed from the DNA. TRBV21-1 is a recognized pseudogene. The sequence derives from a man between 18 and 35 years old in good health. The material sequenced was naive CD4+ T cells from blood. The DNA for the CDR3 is TGTGCCAGCACCAGGAATCTCTCCCAGCCCCAGCATTTT. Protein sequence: CASTRNLSQPQHF.